Following are 5 T cell receptor beta chains from one sample sequenced in a study of cytomegalovirus exposure and HLA in healthy donors. PCR employed 60 Vbeta and 13 Jbeta primers. Profiled with immunoSEQ multiplex PCR; TCRdb holds only in-frame clones, not every one. Altogether tens of thousands of clones are present, around 73% being singletons, with the ten largest covering under 8%. The source material was PBMCs. The receptors stem from a man aged 60 to 75 in good health and CMV-seronegative.

This chain joins TRBV9 and TRBJ2-3; D remains unclear. V shed 0 bases and J shed 5 bases, with 13 bases lying between them. This CDR3 is built from 15 residues. Germline V gene lookup returns CDR1 SGDLS and CDR2 YYNGEE. This chain's CDR3 is CASSVDRVMGDTQYF. CDR3 nucleotide sequence: TGTGCCAGCAGCGTAGACCGGGTCATGGGAGATACGCAGTATTTT.

The rearrangement links TRBV7-3 to TRBJ1-1; TRBD1 matches 8 bases. Germline V lookup: CDR1 SGHTA, CDR2 FQGTGA. This CDR3 spans 15 amino acids. The V gene end was trimmed by 6 bases and the J gene end by 1 base; junction bases not matched to a gene: 7. As DNA, the CDR3 is TGTGCCAGCAGGTTAGCGGACAGGGAGAACACTGAAGCTTTCTTT. It translates to CASRLADRENTEAFF.

This clone appeared a few times. This chain uses TRBV7-2 with TRBJ2-5; 8 bases map to TRBD1. After removal of 3 bases from V and 1 base from J, the junction contained 7 bases not matched to a gene. Germline V gene sequence: CDR1 SGHTA, CDR2 FQGNSA. The CDR3 runs to 16 residues. The CDR3 spells CASSFSGRGLQETQYF. The CDR3 DNA is TGTGCCAGCAGCTTTTCGGGCAGGGGGCTCCAAGAGACCCAGTACTTC. The full variable domain, its missing parts supplied by reference TRBV7-2 and TRBJ2-5, is GAGVSQSPSNKVTEKGKDVELRCDPISGHTALYWYRQSLGQGLEFLIYFQGNSAPDKSGLPSDRFSAERTGGSVSTLTIQRTQQEDSAVYLCASSFSGRGLQETQYFGPGTRLLVL.

The CDR3 spells CASSEARLADSTDTQYF. For the CDR3, the DNA is TGTGCCAGCAGTGAAGCGCGACTAGCGGATAGCACAGATACGCAGTATTTT. The rearrangement joins TRBV2 to TRBJ2-3; 9 bases line up with TRBD2. The CDR3 contains 17 residues. CDR1 is SNHLY, CDR2 FYNNEI, per germline. Losses at the gene ends were 0 bases for V and 0 bases for J; bases not matched to a gene: 4.

This clone was picked up one time. The chain combines TRBV6-5 with TRBJ1-6; weak D call: TRBD1 (5 bases). Looked up from germline, CDR1 is MNHEY and CDR2 is SVGAGI. The V end was cut by 2 bases, the J end by 11 bases, with 13 bases between. The CDR3 contains 14 residues. The CDR3 here is CASSYKGRGTPLHF. The CDR3 DNA sequence: TGTGCCAGCAGTTACAAGGGGCGCGGAACACCCCTCCACTTT.